This TCR beta chain is drawn from a study of blood T cell repertoires in COVID-19. V gave up 0 bases and J gave up 0 bases; unmatched junction bases: 0. Germline V lookup: CDR1 KGHSH, CDR2 LQKENI. The CDR3 extends over 17 amino acids. In the original processing: Using reference gene primer amplification, nucleated cell counts were estimated. TCRdb's copy holds only in-frame clones and misses some; the assay was immunoSEQ multiplex PCR. V and J calls and clone size are those listed in that table; D and trimming were worked out from the DNA. In the table there are roughly 53,000 clones, 82% of which are singletons.

The sequenced material came from peripheral blood. This receptor was identified in a human donor in a cohort sampled during active COVID-19. The chain joins TRBV18 to TRBJ2-1, with 12 bases that match TRBD2. The CDR3 DNA reads TGTGCCAGCTCACCACCGGGACTAGCGGGCTCCTACAATGAGCAGTTCTTC. Its protein is CASSPPGLAGSYNEQFF.